This passage covers 25 T cell receptor beta chains from one sample sequenced in a study of Ad26.COV2.S vaccination and SARS-CoV-2 variants. Assay used: immunoSEQ multiplex PCR; TCRdb lists only in-frame clones, some missing. The data show roughly 500,000 clones, 70% to 90% seen once. The treatment here: roughly 20 received Ad26.COV2.S at low or high dose, single or two shots; about five received placebo; per-sample allocation not given. The study sampled participants on day 63 after the first vaccine or placebo injection. Specimen: peripheral blood, collected in a trial of Ad26.COV2.S vaccine versus placebo. Source of these receptors: a person between 18 and 65 years old who received the Ad26.COV2.S COVID-19 vaccine or a placebo.

A single count supports this clone. The genes are TRBV30 and TRBJ2-5, with 7 bases matching TRBD2. Germline assignment: CDR1 GTSNPN and CDR2 SVGIG (reference sequence). V trimming: 0 bases; J trimming: 4 bases; junction bases outside the gene matches: 2. CDR3 size: 13 residues. The CDR3 DNA reads TGTGCCTGGAGTGTAATAGCGGGAGAGACCCAGTACTTC. This gives the protein CAWSVIAGETQYF.

This CDR3 reads CASSEGTVNQPQHF. In DNA, the CDR3 is TGTGCCAGCAGTGAGGGGACAGTGAATCAGCCCCAGCATTTT. The chain combines TRBV2 with TRBJ1-5; 7 bases map to TRBD1. The CDR3 covers 14 residues. V dropped 3 bases and J dropped 4; count of bases not matched to a gene: 3. Germline CDR1 SNHLY, CDR2 FYNNEI.

The chain couples TRBV5-1 to TRBJ1-1, with unresolved D. In germline, CDR1 is SGHRS, CDR2 YFSETQ. V shed 4 bases and J shed 1 base, with 14 bases lying between them. The CDR3 totals 15 residues. Here the CDR3 reads CASSVRTVGNTEAFF. For the CDR3, the DNA is TGCGCCAGCAGCGTGAGGACGGTGGGGAACACTGAAGCTTTCTTT.

The chain couples TRBV19 to TRBJ1-5; a possible D gene is TRBD1 (6 bases). Germline CDR1 is LNHDA and CDR2 is SQIVND (reference sequence). CDR3 length: 15 residues. V lost 7 bases and J 4 bases, leaving 17 bases between the germline ends. The chain's CDR3 is CASTLSGAENQPQHF. The CDR3 nucleotides are TGTGCCAGTACCCTATCGGGGGCAGAAAATCAGCCCCAGCATTTT.

The chain couples TRBV7-2 to TRBJ2-1; unclear D gene. V dropped 1 base and J dropped 1 base, with 5 bases sitting between them. The CDR3 totals 14 residues. Per the germline V gene, CDR1 is SGHTA and CDR2 is FQGNSA. The CDR3 DNA reads as TGTGCCAGCAGCTTAGTTGGGTCCTACAATGAGCAGTTCTTC. Translation gives CASSLVGSYNEQFF.

The CDR3 here is CASSEAPPGYTF. The CDR3 DNA is TGTGCCAGCTCAGAAGCCCCGCCGGGCTACACCTTC. The chain carries TRBV18 and TRBJ1-2, with no clear D. The V gene lost 5 bases and the J gene lost 8 bases, with 12 bases spanning the gap. The CDR3 has 12 amino acids. In germline, CDR1 is KGHSH, CDR2 LQKENI.

The chain employs TRBV7-9 and TRBJ2-7; 7 nucleotides line up with TRBD1. Germline V gene sequence: CDR1 SEHNR, CDR2 FQNEAQ (reference sequence). CDR3 size: 14 residues. With V trimmed by 2 bases and J by 2 bases, 3 bases remained unmatched. CDR3 coding DNA: TGTGCCAGCAGCTTAATGCAGGGGGCCTACGAGCAGTACTTC. Its translation: CASSLMQGAYEQYF. Full variable domain (missing parts from reference TRBV7-9 and TRBJ2-7): DTGVSQNPRHKITKRGQNVTFRCDPISEHNRLYWYRQTLGQGPEFLTYFQNEAQLEKSRLLSDRFSAERPKGSFSTLEIQRTEQGDSAMYLCASSLMQGAYEQYFGPGTRLTVT.

V gene TRBV4-1 combines with J gene TRBJ1-1; 10 nucleotides line up with TRBD1. V dropped 3 bases and J dropped 5; count of bases not matched to a gene: 15. CDR3 length: 18 residues. CDR1 and CDR2 from the germline V gene are MGHRA and YSYEKL. This CDR3 reads CASSHDRQGAWGRTEAFF. DNA of the CDR3: TGCGCCAGCAGCCACGACCGACAGGGGGCCTGGGGTCGGACTGAAGCTTTCTTT.

There are a few counts of this clone. The chain is built from TRBV7-9 and TRBJ2-7, with D unresolved. The CDR3 has 12 residues. V lost 4 bases to trimming and J lost 3 bases, with 7 bases between them. From germline, CDR1 is SEHNR and CDR2 FQNEAQ (reference sequence). This CDR3 reads CASSSANYEQYF. CDR3 sequence (DNA): TGTGCCAGCAGCTCCGCAAACTACGAGCAGTACTTC.

The chain uses TRBV7-2 and TRBJ1-1; no reliable D call. V lost 1 base, J lost 0 bases, and 9 bases lay in between. The CDR3 contains 15 residues. Germline V lookup: CDR1 SGHTA, CDR2 FQGNSA. The CDR3 is CASSLGGTMNTEAFF. DNA for the CDR3: TGTGCCAGCAGCTTAGGCGGTACCATGAACACTGAAGCTTTCTTT.

The chain carries TRBV30 and TRBJ1-1, with D possibly matching TRBD1 (5 bases). V lost 3 bases and J lost 5, with 16 bases in between. Germline V lookup: CDR1 GTSNPN, CDR2 SVGIG (reference sequence). The CDR3 spans 14 residues. The CDR3 reads CAWSHITGGTEAFF. The CDR3, as DNA: TGTGCCTGGAGCCACATAACAGGAGGAACTGAAGCTTTCTTT.

The chain is built from TRBV28 and TRBJ2-2; D is unresolved. V shed 8 bases and J shed 5 bases, with 15 bases lying between them. This CDR3 region has 14 residues. Germline V gene lookup returns CDR1 MDHEN and CDR2 SYDVKM. The CDR3 here is CASGSLLGTGELFF. CDR3 in DNA: TGTGCCAGCGGCAGCCTCCTGGGAACCGGGGAGCTGTTTTTT.

This rearrangement joins TRBV7-3 to TRBJ2-5; 11 nucleotides agree with TRBD2. With V trimmed by 5 bases and J by 5 bases, 10 bases remained unmatched. CDR1 and CDR2 from the germline V gene are SGHTA and FQGTGA. The length of the CDR3 is 16 residues. CDR3 sequence (DNA): TGTGCCAGCAGCCTCGTCCTTAGCGGGAGGGGTGAGACCCAGTACTTC. Amino acids: CASSLVLSGRGETQYF.

This chain connects TRBV7-9 to TRBJ1-4; D unclear. V gave up 7 bases and J gave up 13 bases, with 13 bases separating them. CDR3 size: 11 residues. Germline V lookup: CDR1 SEHNR, CDR2 FQNEAQ (reference sequence). The CDR3 DNA is TGTGCCAGCATGCTCTCTGGTGTACTGTTTTTT. The encoded protein is CASMLSGVLFF.

J is TRBJ2-2 and V is TRBV30; unclear D gene. The CDR3 consists of 12 residues. V was clipped by 4 bases and J by 4 bases, with 7 bases between them. Germline V CDR1 and CDR2: GTSNPN, SVGIG (reference sequence). The CDR3 DNA follows: TGTGCCTGGATTGGTGTCACCGGGGAGCTGTTTTTT. It codes for CAWIGVTGELFF.

The V and J genes are TRBV7-7 and TRBJ2-4, with D uncertain. The V and J ends lost 2 bases and 0 bases respectively, with 14 bases between them. Germline V lookup: CDR1 SSHAT, CDR2 FNYEAQ (reference sequence). CDR3 length: 17 amino acids. Written as DNA, the CDR3 is TGTGCCAGCAGCTTACGCCACAAGACGGTAGCCAAAAACATTCAGTACTTC. It is translated as CASSLRHKTVAKNIQYF.

The J gene is TRBJ1-5, the V gene TRBV6-2 or TRBV6-3; no clear D. The CDR3 runs to 11 residues. Germline V gene sequence: CDR1 MNHEY, CDR2 SVGEGT. The germline V and J ends were trimmed by 5 bases and 6 bases, with 5 bases remaining between them. CDR3 in DNA: TGTGCCAGCAGTGAGGGTCAGCCCCAGCATTTT. It translates to CASSEGQPQHF.

The V call is TRBV5-4, the J call TRBJ2-7, with 7 bases aligning to TRBD1. J lost 5 bases, V lost 4 bases, and 6 bases had no gene match. Per the germline V gene, CDR1 is SGHNT and CDR2 is YYREEE (reference sequence). The CDR3 extends over 13 amino acids. CDR3 nucleotides: TGTGCCAGCAGCACGAGACAGGGCCACGAGCAGTACTTC. This sequence encodes CASSTRQGHEQYF. The full variable domain, rest sourced from reference TRBV5-4 and TRBJ2-7, is ETGVTQSPTHLIKTRGQQVTLRCSSQSGHNTVSWYQQALGQGPQFIFQYYREEENGRGNFPPRFSGLQFPNYSSELNVNALELDDSALYLCASSTRQGHEQYFGPGTRLTVT.

This chain connects TRBV18 to TRBJ1-1; D not certain. The germline V gene encodes CDR1 KGHSH and CDR2 LQKENI. This CDR3 is 14 amino acids long. Trimming cost V 6 bases and J 5 bases, with 16 bases left between them. The CDR3 protein is CASSPRMRGTEAFF. The CDR3 DNA follows: TGTGCCAGCTCCCCCCGGATGCGAGGTACTGAAGCTTTCTTT.

The chain uses TRBV29-1 and TRBJ1-2; a weak D match, TRBD1 (5 bases). The ends were cut back, 7 bases at V and 5 bases at J, with 14 bases in the middle. The CDR3 covers 12 residues. From germline, CDR1 is SQVTM and CDR2 ANQGSEA. CDR3 amino acids: CSAARGRYGYTF. Here the CDR3 DNA reads TGCAGCGCCGCCCGGGGACGGTATGGCTACACCTTC.

The chain carries TRBV7-2 and TRBJ2-3; tentative D call: TRBD2 (6 bases). The germline CDR1 and CDR2 sequences are SGHTA and FQGNSA. CDR3 length equals 15 residues. V was pared by 4 bases and J by 2 bases, with 13 bases between. The CDR3 coding sequence is TGTGCCAGCAGCTGGAAGGGAGGACTCACAGATACGCAGTATTTT. Protein sequence: CASSWKGGLTDTQYF.

A few counts support this clone. The chain couples TRBV29-1 to TRBJ1-6; 11 bases fit TRBD1. After removal of 4 bases from V and 8 bases from J, the junction contained 1 base not matched to a gene. Germline CDR1 and CDR2: SQVTM and ANQGSEA. This CDR3 has 13 residues. The CDR3 nucleotides are TGCAGCGTTGGGGACAGGGGGGATTCACCCCTCCACTTT. Translation gives CSVGDRGDSPLHF.

In this sample, this clone turned up once. This chain joins TRBV28 and TRBJ2-1; 7 positions match TRBD1. This CDR3 comprises 15 residues. Germline CDR1 reads MDHEN; CDR2 reads SYDVKM. V was pared by 2 bases and J by 6 bases, with 7 bases of the junction left unmatched. In nucleotides, the CDR3 is TGTGCCAGCAGTTTAGGCCCCGCAGGGGGCAATGAGCAGTTCTTC. It is translated as CASSLGPAGGNEQFF.

The rearrangement links TRBV24-1 to TRBJ2-2; TRBD1 matches at 7 bases. The CDR3 has 17 residues. Germline CDR1 KGHDR, CDR2 SFDVKD. With V trimmed by 4 bases and J by 1 base, 8 bases remained unmatched. DNA of the CDR3: TGTGCCACCAGTGACATCGACAGGGCGAAGAACACCGGGGAGCTGTTTTTT. It specifies CATSDIDRAKNTGELFF.

CDR3 sequence (DNA): TGTGCCAGCAGTGACGGGACAGCAAATTCACCCCTCCACTTT. Encoded protein: CASSDGTANSPLHF. The chain has TRBV6-4 and TRBJ1-6, with 7 bases identical to TRBD1. The CDR3 extends over 14 amino acids. Germline lookup yields CDR1 MRHNA and CDR2 SNTAGT. With V trimmed by 2 bases and J by 7 bases, 2 bases remained unmatched.